Following are 30 T cell receptor beta chains from one sample sequenced in a study of molecular identifiers for immune sequencing clone quantification. TCRdb processed the PCR reads anew with MiXCR; each CDR3 protein has one entry. The sample yields fewer than 350,000 distinct CDR3 sequences, roughly a quarter seen once. The specimen was naive CD8+ T cells from blood, with Jurkat cell RNA spiked in. The subset here: FACS-sorted CD8+CD4-CCR7+CD45RA+ naive T cells. The origin of the receptors is a human donor in good health. Some libraries in this study had Jurkat cell RNA spiked in.

The J gene is TRBJ2-3, the V gene TRBV11-3; a weak D match, TRBD1 (5 bases). CDR1 and CDR2 (germline): SGHNT, YENEEA. The CDR3 has 13 amino acids. Trimming took off 8 bases at V and 2 bases at J, with 11 bases between the two ends. This chain's CDR3 is CASGLQDTDTQYF. The CDR3 bases are TGTGCCAGCGGTCTACAGGACACAGATACGCAGTATTTT.

In this sample, this clonotype turned up a few times. The genes are TRBV14 and TRBJ1-1; D is unresolved. V lost 0 bases and J lost 2, with 13 bases in between. CDR3 size: 16 residues. CDR1 is SGHDN and CDR2 is FVKESK in the germline V gene. CDR3 sequence reads: CASSQEKGWENTEAFF. CDR3 coding DNA: TGTGCCAGCAGCCAAGAGAAGGGATGGGAAAACACTGAAGCTTTCTTT.

This clonotype has just one count. One base away lies a much larger clone, so this may be a sequencing read error. The conserved closing phenylalanine or tryptophan is absent in this CDR3, likely reflecting a read error. This CDR3 reads CASSLLGGSGANVLTL. In nucleotides, the CDR3 is TGTGCCAGCAGTTTATTAGGGGGTTCTGGGGCCAACGTCCTGACTCTC. The chain recombines TRBV27 with TRBJ2-6, with D maybe TRBD1 (6 bases). Germline assignment: CDR1 MNHEY and CDR2 SMNVEV (reference sequence). The CDR3 runs to 16 residues. V was shortened by 1 base and J by 1 base, with 8 bases between the two germline ends.

This clonotype was seen ten or more times. The CDR3 nucleotides read TGCAGCGTTATTGCGAACACTGAAGCTTTCTTT. This codes for CSVIANTEAFF. This chain connects TRBV29-1 to TRBJ1-1; no firm D call. This CDR3 has 11 residues. Germline CDR1 is SQVTM and CDR2 is ANQGSEA. V dropped 5 bases and J dropped 1 base, with 5 bases sitting between them.

The count of this clonotype is one. A much larger clone is a single base away; this may be a read error. The chain recombines TRBV2 with TRBJ2-1, with D possibly TRBD1 on 7 matching bases. V shed 10 bases and J shed 0 bases, with 16 bases lying between them. In germline, CDR1 is SNHLY, CDR2 FYNNEI. This CDR3 is built from 15 residues. CDR3 nucleotide sequence: TGTGCCATCAGGGGGGACTTTAGCTCCTACAATGAGCAGTTCTTC. This translates into CAIRGDFSSYNEQFF.

In DNA form, the CDR3 reads TGTGCCAGCAGTGTTGCAGGGGTACAGCCCCAGCATTTT. Amino acid sequence: CASSVAGVQPQHF. The chain links TRBV13 to TRBJ1-5; tentative D call: TRBD1 (6 bases). The CDR3 totals 13 residues. Germline CDR1 and CDR2: PRHDT and FYEKMQ (reference sequence). Trimming took 6 bases from V and 7 from J, leaving 13 bases between them.

This clonotype was detected ten times or more. The CDR3 DNA is TGTGCCAGTAGTATATCAGGGGGCATATATCAGCCCCAGCATTTT. It codes for CASSISGGIYQPQHF. The V call is TRBV19, the J call TRBJ1-5, with TRBD1 matching 8 bases. This CDR3 has 15 residues. The V and J ends lost 2 bases and 5 bases, in that order; junction bases with no gene match: 5. The germline V gene encodes CDR1 LNHDA and CDR2 SQIVND (reference sequence).

There are many counts of this clonotype. The CDR3 nucleotides read TGTGCCAGCAGCCAAGAGACTAGCGGGCTGTACGAGCAGTACTTC. This gives the protein CASSQETSGLYEQYF. The chain couples TRBV4-2 to TRBJ2-7, with TRBD2 identical over 10 bases. The CDR3 is 15 residues long. The J segment lost 4 bases and the V segment lost 0 bases, leaving 3 bases of the junction unmatched. The V gene's germline CDR1 is LGHNA and CDR2 YNFKEQ.

J is TRBJ2-3 and V is TRBV19, with 9 bases matching TRBD1. The germline CDR1 and CDR2 sequences are LNHDA and SQIVND (reference sequence). V gave up 1 base and J gave up 4 bases; unmatched junction bases: 12. This CDR3 region has 18 residues. The CDR3 DNA reads as TGTGCCAGTAGTATAGTCGTCCCGGGACAGGGCCCACCAGATACGCAGTATTTT. Protein sequence: CASSIVVPGQGPPDTQYF.

This clonotype was seen many times. The gene calls are TRBV6-2 or TRBV6-3 and TRBJ1-5; the D is unclear. In germline, CDR1 is MNHEY, CDR2 SVGEGT. V lost 3 bases and J 7 bases, leaving 13 bases between the germline ends. The CDR3 sequence is 14 residues long. The CDR3 bases are TGTGCCAGCAGTTATCGAGGGCCGGCACAGCCCCAGCATTTT. Translated: CASSYRGPAQPQHF.

Worth noting for this clonotype: Given a much more abundant clone one base away, this may be a read error. The chain joins TRBV7-8 to TRBJ1-1, with no clear D. Trimming cost V 4 bases and J 6 bases, with 15 bases left between them. This CDR3 spans 14 amino acids. Germline V lookup: CDR1 SGHVS, CDR2 FQNEAQ. CDR3 residues: CASSSVGLGAEAFF. DNA for the CDR3: TGTGCCAGCAGCTCCGTTGGGCTTGGCGCTGAAGCTTTCTTT.

This clonotype was counted many times. The chain carries TRBV7-2 and TRBJ2-7, with TRBD2 matching 9 bases. This CDR3 spans 14 amino acids. Trimming at V came to 4 bases and at J to 4 bases, leaving 5 bases not matched to a gene. The germline gives CDR1 SGHTA, CDR2 FQGNSA. The CDR3 is CASSWGGGAYEQYF. CDR3 nucleotide sequence: TGTGCCAGCAGCTGGGGCGGGGGGGCTTACGAGCAGTACTTC.

This clonotype was found a few times. The chain employs TRBV6-5 and TRBJ2-3; D possibly corresponds to TRBD2 (6 bases). Trimming removed 4 bases at V and 5 bases at J, with 19 bases between. Germline V gives CDR1 MNHEY, CDR2 SVGAGI. CDR3 size: 16 residues. The CDR3 bases are TGTGCCAGCAGTTTCTGGGGAGGCAGGCATGGAGATACGCAGTATTTT. Its translation: CASSFWGGRHGDTQYF.

This clonotype was picked up many times. The junction does not match germline at one end; this may be a read error. The J gene is TRBJ2-5, the V gene TRBV7-9; 7 nucleotides agree with TRBD1. Looked up from germline, CDR1 is SEHNR and CDR2 is FQNEAQ (reference sequence). The CDR3 covers 15 residues. The CDR3 region is CASSPKTGLGEAQYF. CDR3 bases: TGTGCCAGCAGCCCGAAGACAGGGTTAGGAGAGGCCCAGTACTTC.

This clonotype has only a few counts. J is TRBJ2-3 and V is TRBV7-9, with 10 positions matching TRBD2. There are 16 residues in the CDR3. The germline V gene encodes CDR1 SEHNR and CDR2 FQNEAQ (reference sequence). V gave up 5 bases and J gave up 2 bases; unmatched junction bases: 7. For the CDR3, the DNA is TGTGCCAGCAGCCATAGACTAGCGGGCAACACAGATACGCAGTATTTT. It is translated as CASSHRLAGNTDTQYF.

The genes are TRBV20-1 and TRBJ2-7; D is possibly TRBD2 (6 bases). The CDR3 covers 15 residues. V dropped 4 bases and J dropped 1 base, with 17 bases sitting between them. CDR1 is DFQATT, CDR2 SNEGSKA, per germline (reference sequence). The CDR3 here is CSANPRGGESYEQYF. CDR3 bases: TGCAGTGCTAACCCGCGTGGAGGGGAGTCCTACGAGCAGTACTTC.

This chain joins TRBV7-2 and TRBJ2-5; D unclear. There are 13 residues in the CDR3. V lost 1 base, J lost 2 bases, and 5 bases lay in between. CDR1 and CDR2 (germline): SGHTA, FQGNSA. CDR3 amino acids: CTSSLEPQETQYF. The CDR3 DNA follows: TGTACCAGCAGCTTAGAGCCGCAAGAGACCCAGTACTTC.

This chain links TRBV29-1 with TRBJ2-1, with 8 bases matching TRBD1. Trimming at V came to 4 bases and at J to 10 bases, leaving 9 bases not matched to a gene. This CDR3 is built from 13 residues. Germline V CDR1 and CDR2: SQVTM, ANQGSEA. CDR3 sequence (DNA): TGCAGCGTTGTACGGACAGGGAGCCCGGAGCAGTTCTTC. This sequence encodes CSVVRTGSPEQFF.

Turning to this clonotype: At one end the junction does not follow the germline gene, possibly because of a read error. The chain recombines TRBV20-1 with TRBJ2-6; weak D call: TRBD1 (5 bases). The CDR3 has 16 amino acids. CDR1 DFQATT and CDR2 SNEGSKA come from the germline V gene (reference sequence). The CDR3 region is CSARSPPPAGANGLTF. The CDR3 DNA follows: TGCAGTGCTAGATCCCCCCCCCCCGCTGGGGCCAACGGCCTGACTTTC.

V and J are TRBV19 and TRBJ2-1, with TRBD2 matching over 8 bases. The CDR3 contains 12 residues. V was pared by 6 bases and J by 9 bases, with 4 bases of the junction left unmatched. The germline CDR1 and CDR2 sequences are LNHDA and SQIVND (reference sequence). This chain's CDR3 is CASSHLAGEQFF. CDR3 DNA sequence: TGTGCCAGTAGCCACCTAGCGGGTGAGCAGTTCTTC.

This clonotype was seen once. A much larger clone is a single base away; this may be a read error. The chain uses TRBV7-7 and TRBJ2-3; D gene uncertain. Germline V CDR1 and CDR2: SSHAT, FNYEAQ (reference sequence). CDR3 length: 15 amino acids. The DNA for the CDR3 is TGTGCTAGCAGCTCTACAGAACGTCCAACAGATACGCAGTATTTT. Residues: CASSSTERPTDTQYF.

This clonotype was seen repeatedly, ten times or more. The chain combines TRBV2 with TRBJ2-3, with a weak D call TRBD2 (6 bases). The ends were cut back, 6 bases at V and 3 bases at J, with 10 bases in the middle. The length of the CDR3 is 13 residues. CDR1 SNHLY and CDR2 FYNNEI come from the germline V gene. The CDR3 loop reads CASRGDLTDTQYF. CDR3 sequence (DNA): TGTGCCAGCAGAGGGGACTTAACAGATACGCAGTATTTT.

This clonotype showed up just a few times. This chain links TRBV6-5 with TRBJ2-6; 12 bases align to TRBD1. The CDR3 loop spans 20 amino acids. Losses at the gene ends were 4 bases for V and 3 bases for J; bases not matched to a gene: 13. Germline V gene data show CDR1 as MNHEY and CDR2 as SVGAGI. CDR3 protein: CASSSETGTGGRNGANVLTF. CDR3 coding DNA: TGTGCCAGCAGTTCCGAAACCGGGACAGGGGGCAGAAATGGGGCCAACGTCCTGACTTTC.

The chain has TRBV19 and TRBJ2-3; D not resolved. The length of the CDR3 is 16 residues. Germline V CDR1 and CDR2: LNHDA, SQIVND (reference sequence). The germline V and J ends were trimmed by 2 bases and 0 bases, with 12 bases remaining between them. This chain's CDR3 is CASSIMFPASTDTQYF. The DNA for the CDR3 is TGTGCCAGTAGTATAATGTTCCCGGCTAGCACAGATACGCAGTATTTT.

This clonotype has only a few counts. This chain connects TRBV6-5 to TRBJ2-7; D might be TRBD2 (5 bases). Trimming pared 5 bases from V and 7 bases from J, leaving 15 bases between. The germline CDR1 and CDR2 sequences are MNHEY and SVGAGI. The CDR3 contains 13 residues. CDR3 DNA: TGTGCCAGCAGTACTCCCGGGGTGGGGGAGCAGTACTTC. It translates to CASSTPGVGEQYF.

This clonotype was seen repeatedly, ten times or more. The CDR3 DNA reads as TGTGCCAGCAGTCAAACCTCTAGCACAGATACGCAGTATTTT. This sequence encodes CASSQTSSTDTQYF. The chain joins TRBV28 to TRBJ2-3; no clear D gene. The CDR3 totals 14 residues. With 5 bases removed from V and 0 bases from J, the gap between germline ends came to 9 bases. CDR1 is MDHEN, CDR2 SYDVKM, per germline.

Concerning this clonotype itself: Possible read error: a much larger clone is one base away. V and J are TRBV29-1 and TRBJ2-7; D possibly corresponds to TRBD2 (7 bases). The CDR3 loop spans 14 amino acids. Germline V gene lookup returns CDR1 SQVTM and CDR2 ANQGSEA. The CDR3, as DNA: TGCAGCGTTCAGCTTGGCGGGGGCCCCCTCGAGCAGAACTTC. Amino acids: CSVQLGGGPLEQNF.

The chain recombines TRBV20-1 with TRBJ2-1, with TRBD2 as a possible D gene (5 bases). CDR1 and CDR2 (germline): DFQATT, SNEGSKA (reference sequence). V shed 7 bases and J shed 2 bases, with 12 bases lying between them. This CDR3 is built from 13 residues. CDR3 amino acids: CSVFLLAYNEQFF. CDR3 sequence (DNA): TGCAGTGTCTTCTTACTAGCCTACAATGAGCAGTTCTTC.

This clonotype was recorded a few times. The chain is built from TRBV12-3 or TRBV12-4 and TRBJ2-7; D not certain. The V end lost 3 bases, the J end lost 4 bases, and 13 bases lay between the germline ends. The CDR3 is made up of 14 amino acids. CDR3 bases: TGTGCCAGCAGTTTGGCGGCCAGCGAATACGAGCAGTACTTC. Protein: CASSLAASEYEQYF.

As for this clonotype: Possible read error: a much larger clone is one base away. The V call is TRBV12-5, the J call TRBJ1-1; D call uncertain. Germline V CDR1 and CDR2: LGHNT, FRNRAP. The CDR3 covers 11 residues. The CDR3 DNA reads as TGTGCTAGTGGTTTGGGGACTGAAGTTTTCTTT. Protein sequence: CASGLGTEVFF.